These 14 T cell receptor beta chains were all obtained from the same sample, sequenced in a study of blood T cell repertoires in COVID-19. The method was immunoSEQ multiplex PCR; TCRdb's version includes in-frame clones alone and lacks a portion of them. The sample holds under 300,000 clones, around 87% seen once. The sample consisted of PBMCs or T cells enriched from blood (not recorded which). Every receptor here comes from a woman aged 50 to 60 who had recovered from COVID-19.

CDR3 loop: CASSLGGYGRAANEQFF. The CDR3, as DNA: TGCGCCAGCAGCTTGGGGGGCTACGGGAGGGCGGCCAATGAGCAGTTCTTC. The chain uses TRBV5-1 and TRBJ2-1; 8 bases map to TRBD2. V was clipped by 0 bases and J by 6 bases; unmatched bases: 11. The CDR3 extends over 17 amino acids. Germline loops: CDR1 SGHRS, CDR2 YFSETQ.

The V and J genes are TRBV4-1 and TRBJ1-3, with D tentatively TRBD1 (6 bases). V lost 0 bases, J lost 2 bases, and 17 bases lay in between. Germline-derived CDR1 and CDR2 are MGHRA and YSYEKL. The CDR3 has 18 residues. The CDR3 DNA sequence: TGCGCCAGCAGCCAAGAACAGGGATTGGGTTCGGCTGGAAACACCATATATTTT. Translation: CASSQEQGLGSAGNTIYF.

The rearrangement links TRBV5-1 to TRBJ1-6; perhaps TRBD1 as D (6 bases). Germline CDR1 SGHRS, CDR2 YFSETQ. V was cut by 0 bases and J by 11 bases, with 24 bases left in between. The CDR3 runs 18 residues. DNA for the CDR3: TGCGCCAGCAGCTTGGGTATAAGGGGGGCGAAGCGGGGTCCACCCCTCCACTTT. Its protein product is CASSLGIRGAKRGPPLHF.

J is TRBJ2-1 and V is TRBV27, with D tentatively TRBD1 (6 bases). The V gene lost 2 bases and the J gene lost 10 bases, with 21 bases spanning the gap. Germline loops: CDR1 MNHEY, CDR2 SMNVEV (reference sequence). The CDR3 length is 16 residues. The CDR3 DNA sequence: TGTGCCAGCAGTTTACGGTTTGGGGAGACAGGAAGGGAGCAGTTCTTC. It codes for CASSLRFGETGREQFF.

The chain couples TRBV27 to TRBJ2-1; no clear D. V was shortened by 5 bases and J by 9 bases, with 8 bases between the two germline ends. The CDR3 spans 11 residues. CDR1 is MNHEY, CDR2 SMNVEV, per germline (reference sequence). CDR3 bases: TGTGCCAGCAGTCCCCACGGTGAGCAGTTCTTC. Amino acid sequence: CASSPHGEQFF.

This chain uses TRBV7-9 with TRBJ1-2, with TRBD1 matching over 11 bases. CDR1 is SEHNR, CDR2 FQNEAQ, per germline (reference sequence). V trimming: 1 base; J trimming: 7 bases; junction bases outside the gene matches: 5. The CDR3 is 15 residues long. CDR3 sequence reads: CASSLGWTGGIGYTF. The CDR3, as DNA: TGTGCCAGCAGCTTAGGGTGGACAGGGGGCATTGGCTACACCTTC.

The rearrangement uses TRBV5-6 and TRBJ1-2; D is ambiguous. Trimming removed 4 bases at V and 5 bases at J, with 18 bases between. This CDR3 has 15 residues. Germline CDR1 is SGHDT and CDR2 is YYEEEE. CDR3 region: CASSGRHAGYYGYTF. As DNA, the CDR3 is TGTGCCAGCAGCGGACGACATGCGGGTTATTATGGCTACACCTTC.

The chain employs TRBV29-1 and TRBJ2-7; no firm D call. V was trimmed by 2 bases and J by 3 bases, leaving 11 bases between them. The CDR3 spans 13 residues. The germline V gene has CDR1 SQVTM and CDR2 ANQGSEA. The CDR3 bases are TGCAGCGTTGAACGTCTCCTGAGCTACGAGCAGTACTTC. This gives the protein CSVERLLSYEQYF.

This clone has a handful of counts. The chain employs TRBV16 and TRBJ2-3, with 10 bases matching TRBD2. The V and J ends lost 4 bases and 7 bases, in that order; junction bases with no gene match: 8. The CDR3 is made up of 15 amino acids. The germline CDR1 and CDR2 sequences are KGHSY and FQNENV. CDR3 DNA sequence: TGTGCCAGCAGCCGTTCTAGCGGGAGTACATATACGCAGTATTTT. Protein product: CASSRSSGSTYTQYF.

The genes are TRBV10-3 and TRBJ1-4; the D is unclear. Germline CDR1 ENHRY, CDR2 SYGVKD. This CDR3 has 11 amino acids. V shed 10 bases and J shed 0 bases, with 3 bases lying between them. The CDR3 DNA sequence: TGTGCCACAGCAACTAATGAAAAACTGTTTTTT. Its protein product is CATATNEKLFF.

This clone was observed once. This chain links TRBV5-1 with TRBJ1-2, with D tentatively TRBD1 (6 bases). Germline V gives CDR1 SGHRS, CDR2 YFSETQ. V lost 2 bases and J 8 bases, leaving 13 bases between the germline ends. This CDR3 comprises 13 residues. The CDR3 spells CASSFEGVEGYTF. In DNA form, the CDR3 reads TGCGCCAGCAGCTTCGAGGGGGTGGAGGGCTACACCTTC.

The V and J genes are TRBV5-4 and TRBJ2-3; 8 nucleotides align to TRBD2. Germline-derived CDR1 and CDR2 are SGHNT and YYREEE (reference sequence). The CDR3 is made up of 14 amino acids. V shed 4 bases and J 6 bases; nucleotides not matched to a gene: 7. CDR3 region: CASSPAGLDDTQYF. In nucleotides, the CDR3 is TGTGCCAGCAGCCCAGCGGGACTAGACGATACGCAGTATTTT.

This clone was seen only once. This chain uses TRBV5-4 with TRBJ2-5, with 7 bases that match TRBD2. J gave up 0 bases and V 5 bases, and 4 bases lay outside the gene matches. Germline V gene data show CDR1 as SGHNT and CDR2 as YYREEE (reference sequence). This CDR3 region has 14 residues. The DNA for the CDR3 is TGTGCCAGCAGGGCCGGGACTAACCAAGAGACCCAGTACTTC. It encodes CASRAGTNQETQYF.

This chain connects TRBV9 to TRBJ2-2; TRBD2 matches at 10 bases. The CDR3 runs 14 residues. V shed 3 bases, J shed 4 bases, and the junction held 0 bases outside the gene matches. Germline CDR1 SGDLS, CDR2 YYNGEE. The CDR3 region is CASSASGSTGELFF. CDR3 sequence (DNA): TGTGCCAGCAGCGCTAGCGGGAGCACCGGGGAGCTGTTTTTT.